This passage covers 4 T cell receptor beta chains from one sample sequenced in a study of regulatory T cells in long-lasting Graves disease. The sample's time point: persistent/refractory GD, antithyroid drugs over 5 years with positive TRAb. Extracted RNA from PBMCs served as the source of the TCR library. Both iRepertoire HTBI primers and Arm-PCR of CDR3 regions were used to build the TCR beta libraries. TCRdb passed the multiplex PCR reads through MiXCR, listing each CDR3 protein once. The sample holds hundreds of thousands of distinct CDR3 sequences, 22% seen once. The sample in question was peripheral blood mononuclear cells (PBMCs), obtained when the disease was refractory, from a patient treated with antithyroid drugs. The receptors derive from a female donor with Graves disease.

The V gene is TRBV3-1, the J gene TRBJ1-1, with no clear D. The CDR3 has 13 residues. Deletions cut 2 bases from V and 2 bases from J, with 6 bases between. The V gene's germline CDR1 is LGHDT and CDR2 YNNKEL (reference sequence). The CDR3 is CASSQMRNTEAFF. The CDR3 DNA reads TGTGCCAGCAGCCAAATGAGAAACACTGAAGCTTTCTTT.

V and J are TRBV18 and TRBJ1-1, with D unresolved. There are 17 residues in the CDR3. Looked up from germline, CDR1 is KGHSH and CDR2 is LQKENI. The germline V and J ends were trimmed by 3 bases and 4 bases, with 21 bases remaining between them. In nucleotides, the CDR3 is TGTGCCAGCTCACCTCCGTCCGACACTTACCCTCTCACTGAAGCTTTCTTT. As protein: CASSPPSDTYPLTEAFF.

The chain combines TRBV5-4 with TRBJ2-7, with D perhaps given as TRBD1 or TRBD2 (5 bases each). Trimming removed 3 bases at V and 9 bases at J, with 19 bases between. From germline, CDR1 is SGHNT and CDR2 YYREEE (reference sequence). This CDR3 is built from 14 residues. The CDR3 nucleotides read TGTGCCAGCAGCTCCGGGACGGCTTACGATGGGCAGTACTTC. Translating it yields CASSSGTAYDGQYF. Looking up the rest from reference TRBV5-4 and TRBJ2-7 gives the full variable domain: ETGVTQSPTHLIKTRGQQVTLRCSSQSGHNTVSWYQQALGQGPQFIFQYYREEENGRGNFPPRFSGLQFPNYSSELNVNALELDDSALYLCASSSGTAYDGQYFGPGTRLTVT.

This chain connects TRBV20-1 to TRBJ2-7; 10 positions match TRBD2. CDR3 size: 10 residues. V was pared by 8 bases and J by 11 bases, with 6 bases of the junction left unmatched. Germline V gene data show CDR1 as DFQATT and CDR2 as SNEGSKA (reference sequence). This CDR3 reads CSTLLAGKYF. The CDR3 bases are TGCAGTACCCTACTAGCGGGAAAGTACTTC.